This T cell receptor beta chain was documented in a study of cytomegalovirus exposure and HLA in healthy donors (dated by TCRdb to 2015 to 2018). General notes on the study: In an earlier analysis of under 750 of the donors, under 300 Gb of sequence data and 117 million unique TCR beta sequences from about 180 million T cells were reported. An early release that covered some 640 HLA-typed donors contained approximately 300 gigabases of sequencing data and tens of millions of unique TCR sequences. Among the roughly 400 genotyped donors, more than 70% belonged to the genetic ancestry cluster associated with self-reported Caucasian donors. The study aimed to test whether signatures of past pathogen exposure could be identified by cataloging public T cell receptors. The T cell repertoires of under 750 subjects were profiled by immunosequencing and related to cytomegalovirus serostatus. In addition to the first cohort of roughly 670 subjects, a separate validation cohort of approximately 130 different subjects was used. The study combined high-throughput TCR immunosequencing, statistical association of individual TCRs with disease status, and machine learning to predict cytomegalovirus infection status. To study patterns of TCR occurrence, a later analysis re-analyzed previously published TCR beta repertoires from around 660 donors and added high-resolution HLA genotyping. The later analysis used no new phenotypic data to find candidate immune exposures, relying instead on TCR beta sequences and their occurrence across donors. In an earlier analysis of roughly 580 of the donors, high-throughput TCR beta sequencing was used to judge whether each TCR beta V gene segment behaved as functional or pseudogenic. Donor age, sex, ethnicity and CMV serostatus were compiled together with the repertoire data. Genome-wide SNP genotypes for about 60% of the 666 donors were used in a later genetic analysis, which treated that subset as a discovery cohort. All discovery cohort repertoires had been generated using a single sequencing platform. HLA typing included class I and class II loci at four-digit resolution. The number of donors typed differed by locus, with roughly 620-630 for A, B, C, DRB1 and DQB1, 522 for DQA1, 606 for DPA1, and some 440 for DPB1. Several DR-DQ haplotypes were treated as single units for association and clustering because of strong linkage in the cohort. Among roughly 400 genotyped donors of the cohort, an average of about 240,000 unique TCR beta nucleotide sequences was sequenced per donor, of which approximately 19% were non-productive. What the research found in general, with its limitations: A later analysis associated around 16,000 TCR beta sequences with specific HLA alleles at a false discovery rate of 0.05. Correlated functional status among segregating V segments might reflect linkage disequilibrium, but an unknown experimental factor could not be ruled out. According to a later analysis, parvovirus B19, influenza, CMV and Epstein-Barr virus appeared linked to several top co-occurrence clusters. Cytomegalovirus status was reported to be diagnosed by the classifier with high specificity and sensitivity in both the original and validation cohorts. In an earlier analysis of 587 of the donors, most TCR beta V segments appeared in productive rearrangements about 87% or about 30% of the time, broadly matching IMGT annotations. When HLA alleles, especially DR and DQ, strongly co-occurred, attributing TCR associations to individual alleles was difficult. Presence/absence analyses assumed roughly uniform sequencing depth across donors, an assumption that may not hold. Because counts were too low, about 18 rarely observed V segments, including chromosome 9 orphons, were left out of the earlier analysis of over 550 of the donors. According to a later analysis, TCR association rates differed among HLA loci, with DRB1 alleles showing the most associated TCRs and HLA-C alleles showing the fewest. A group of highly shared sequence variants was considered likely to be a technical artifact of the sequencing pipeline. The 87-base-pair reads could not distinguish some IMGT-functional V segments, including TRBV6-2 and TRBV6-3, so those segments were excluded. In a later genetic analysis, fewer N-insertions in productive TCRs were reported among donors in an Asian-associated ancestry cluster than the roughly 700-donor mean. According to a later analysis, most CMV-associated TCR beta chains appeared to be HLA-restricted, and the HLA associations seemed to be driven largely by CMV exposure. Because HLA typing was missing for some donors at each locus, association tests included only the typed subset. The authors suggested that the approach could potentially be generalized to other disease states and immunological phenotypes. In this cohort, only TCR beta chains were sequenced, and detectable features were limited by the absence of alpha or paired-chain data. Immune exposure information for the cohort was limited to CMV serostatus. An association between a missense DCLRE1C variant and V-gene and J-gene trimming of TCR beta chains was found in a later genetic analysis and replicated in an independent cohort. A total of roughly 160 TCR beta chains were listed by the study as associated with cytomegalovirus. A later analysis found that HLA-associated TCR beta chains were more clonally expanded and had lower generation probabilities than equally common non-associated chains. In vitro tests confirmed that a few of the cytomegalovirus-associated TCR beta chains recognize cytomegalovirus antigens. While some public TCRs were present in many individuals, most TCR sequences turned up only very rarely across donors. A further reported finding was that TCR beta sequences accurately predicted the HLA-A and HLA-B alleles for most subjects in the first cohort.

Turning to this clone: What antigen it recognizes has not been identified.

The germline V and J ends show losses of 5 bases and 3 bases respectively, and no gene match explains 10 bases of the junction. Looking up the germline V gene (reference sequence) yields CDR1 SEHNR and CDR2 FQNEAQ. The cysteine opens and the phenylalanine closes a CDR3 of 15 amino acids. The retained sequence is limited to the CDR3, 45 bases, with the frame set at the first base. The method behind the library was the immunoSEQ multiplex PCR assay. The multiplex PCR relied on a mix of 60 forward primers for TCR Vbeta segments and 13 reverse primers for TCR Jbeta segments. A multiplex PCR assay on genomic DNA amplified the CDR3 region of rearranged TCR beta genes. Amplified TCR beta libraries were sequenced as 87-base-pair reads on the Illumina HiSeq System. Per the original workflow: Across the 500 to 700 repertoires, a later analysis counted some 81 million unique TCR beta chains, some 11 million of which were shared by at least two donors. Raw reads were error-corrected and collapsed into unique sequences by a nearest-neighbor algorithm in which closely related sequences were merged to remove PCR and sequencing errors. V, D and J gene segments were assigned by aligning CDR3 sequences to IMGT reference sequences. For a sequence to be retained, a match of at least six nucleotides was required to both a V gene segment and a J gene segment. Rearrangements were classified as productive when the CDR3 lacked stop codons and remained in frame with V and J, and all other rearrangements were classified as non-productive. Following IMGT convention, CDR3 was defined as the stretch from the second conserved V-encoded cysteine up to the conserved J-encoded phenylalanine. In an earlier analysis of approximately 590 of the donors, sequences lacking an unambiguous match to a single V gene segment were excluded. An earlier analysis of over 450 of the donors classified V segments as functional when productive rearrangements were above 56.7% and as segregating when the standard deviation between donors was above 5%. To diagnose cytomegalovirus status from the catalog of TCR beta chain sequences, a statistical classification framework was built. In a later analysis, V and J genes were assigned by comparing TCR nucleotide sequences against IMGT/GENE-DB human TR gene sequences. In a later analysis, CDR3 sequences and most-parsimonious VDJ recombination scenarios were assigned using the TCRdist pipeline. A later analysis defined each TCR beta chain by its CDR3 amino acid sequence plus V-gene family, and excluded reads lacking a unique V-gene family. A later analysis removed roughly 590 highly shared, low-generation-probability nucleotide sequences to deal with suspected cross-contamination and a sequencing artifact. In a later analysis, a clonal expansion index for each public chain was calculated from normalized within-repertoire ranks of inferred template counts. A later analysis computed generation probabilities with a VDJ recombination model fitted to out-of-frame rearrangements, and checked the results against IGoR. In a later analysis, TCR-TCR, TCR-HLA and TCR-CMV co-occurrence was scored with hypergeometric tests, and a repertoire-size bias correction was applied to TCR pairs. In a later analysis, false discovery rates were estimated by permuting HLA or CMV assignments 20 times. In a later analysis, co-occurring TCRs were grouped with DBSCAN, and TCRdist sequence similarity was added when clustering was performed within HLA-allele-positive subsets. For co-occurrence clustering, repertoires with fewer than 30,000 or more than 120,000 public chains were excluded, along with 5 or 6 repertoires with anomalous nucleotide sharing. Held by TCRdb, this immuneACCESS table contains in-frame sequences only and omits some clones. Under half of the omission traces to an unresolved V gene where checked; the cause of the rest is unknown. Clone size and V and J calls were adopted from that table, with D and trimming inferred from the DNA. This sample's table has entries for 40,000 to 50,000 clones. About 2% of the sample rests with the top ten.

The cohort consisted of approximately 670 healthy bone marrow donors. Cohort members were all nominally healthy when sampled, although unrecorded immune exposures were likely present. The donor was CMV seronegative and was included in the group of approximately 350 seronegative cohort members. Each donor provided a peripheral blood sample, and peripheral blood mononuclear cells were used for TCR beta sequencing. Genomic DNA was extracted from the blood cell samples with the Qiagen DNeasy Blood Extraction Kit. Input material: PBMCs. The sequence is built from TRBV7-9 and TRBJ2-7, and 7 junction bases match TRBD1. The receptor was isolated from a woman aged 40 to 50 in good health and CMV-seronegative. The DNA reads TGTGCCAGCAGCCTGTATACGACAGGGAGCTACGAGCAGTACTTC. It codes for CASSLYTTGSYEQYF.